The rows below give T cell receptor beta chains drawn from one sample of a study of T cell changes during pregnancy in multiple sclerosis. Some clones are missing from TCRdb's copy, which holds only in-frame ones; the method was immunoSEQ multiplex PCR. The sample comprises roughly 38,000 clones, approximately 90% of which are singletons, and under 7.5% rests with the top ten. The material was CD8+ T cells from peripheral blood mononuclear cells, obtained in the third trimester of pregnancy. These receptors came from a female donor with multiple sclerosis, enrolled in a pregnancy study. Both conserved end residues are part of each CDR3. Fields, in order: J gene, CDR3 length, D gene, V gene, CDR3 protein, CDR3 DNA. D genes are given only for firm matches.

>TRBJ2-7|17|.|TRBV7-8
CASSFSPQGLSLYEQYF
TGTGCCAGCAGCTTTTCCCCTCAGGGGCTCTCACTCTACGAGCAGTACTTC
>TRBJ1-6|13|.|TRBV6-5
CASSPLDISPLHF
TGTGCCAGCAGCCCCCTGGACATTTCACCCCTCCACTTT
>TRBJ1-6|16|.|TRBV7-9
CASSFGGQAYNSPLHF
TGTGCCAGCAGCTTCGGGGGGCAGGCTTATAATTCACCCCTCCACTTT
>TRBJ1-1|14|.|TRBV6-6
CASSSVRGGTEAFF
TGTGCCAGCAGTTCCGTTCGAGGGGGCACTGAAGCTTTCTTT
>TRBJ2-7|14|.|TRBV11-2
CASSLTRGTYEQYF
TGTGCCAGCAGCCTCACCCGGGGAACCTACGAGCAGTACTTC
>TRBJ2-1|11|.|TRBV7-3
CASSSTGEQFF
TGTGCCAGCAGCTCGACAGGCGAGCAGTTCTTC
>TRBJ2-7|13|.|TRBV7-6
CASSPGGSYEQYF
TGTGCCAGCAGCCCCGGGGGCTCCTACGAGCAGTACTTC
>TRBJ2-3|15|.|TRBV27
CASCSGAGAVDTQYF
TGTGCCAGCTGCTCAGGGGCTGGAGCGGTAGATACGCAGTATTTT
>TRBJ1-1|13|.|TRBV27
CASSLRGNTEAFF
TGTGCCAGCAGTCTCAGGGGGAACACTGAAGCTTTCTTT
>TRBJ1-1|14|TRBD1|TRBV7-3
CASSSGTGGTEAFF
TGTGCCAGCAGCTCCGGGACAGGGGGCACTGAAGCTTTCTTT
>TRBJ1-1|12|.|TRBV2
CASSADRPEAFF
TGTGCCAGCAGCGCCGACAGACCTGAAGCTTTCTTT